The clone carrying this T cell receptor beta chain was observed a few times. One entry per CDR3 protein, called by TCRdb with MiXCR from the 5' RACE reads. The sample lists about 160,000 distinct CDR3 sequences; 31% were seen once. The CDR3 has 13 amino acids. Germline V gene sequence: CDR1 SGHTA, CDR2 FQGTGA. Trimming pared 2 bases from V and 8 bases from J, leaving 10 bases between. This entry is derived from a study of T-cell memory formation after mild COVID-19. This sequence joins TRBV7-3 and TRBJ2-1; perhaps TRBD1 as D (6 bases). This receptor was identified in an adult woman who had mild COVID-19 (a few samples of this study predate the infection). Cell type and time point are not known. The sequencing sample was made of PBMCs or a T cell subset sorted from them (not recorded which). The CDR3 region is CASSLSGVDEQFF. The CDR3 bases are TGTGCCAGCAGCTTATCAGGGGTCGATGAGCAGTTCTTC.